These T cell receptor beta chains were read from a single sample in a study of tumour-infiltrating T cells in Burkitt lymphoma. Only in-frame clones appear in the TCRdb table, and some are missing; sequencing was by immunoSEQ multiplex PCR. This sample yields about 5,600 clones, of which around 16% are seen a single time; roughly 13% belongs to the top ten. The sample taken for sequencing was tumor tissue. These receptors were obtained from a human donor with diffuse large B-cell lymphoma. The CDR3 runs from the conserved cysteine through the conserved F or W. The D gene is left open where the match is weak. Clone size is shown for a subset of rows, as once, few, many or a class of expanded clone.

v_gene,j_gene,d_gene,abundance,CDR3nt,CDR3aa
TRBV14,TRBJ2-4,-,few,TGTGCCAGCAGCCAAGACAGGGGAGCCAACATTCAGTACTTC,CASSQDRGANIQYF
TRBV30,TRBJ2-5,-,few,TGTGCCTGGAGTACGGGGCGAGAGACCCAGTACTTC,CAWSTGRETQYF
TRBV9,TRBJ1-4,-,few,TGTGCCAGCAGCCCCCGGGACGCCGGAGGCTGGGAAAAACTGTTTTTT,CASSPRDAGGWEKLFF
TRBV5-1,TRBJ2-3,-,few,TGCGCCAGCAGCTTGGAGAGGCCAGGCACAGATACGCAGTATTTT,CASSLERPGTDTQYF
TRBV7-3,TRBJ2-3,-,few,TGTGCCAGCAGCCGATTAGCCGGCACAGATACGCAGTATTTT,CASSRLAGTDTQYF
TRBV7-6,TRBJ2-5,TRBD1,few,TGTGCCAGCGATAGCCACAGGGGGCGCGGAGAGACCCAGTACTTC,CASDSHRGRGETQYF
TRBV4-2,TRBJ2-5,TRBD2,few,TGTGCCAGCAGCCAATCAGCAGGACTAGCGGGCTTCCAAGAGACCCAGTACTTC,CASSQSAGLAGFQETQYF
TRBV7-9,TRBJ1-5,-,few,TGTGCCAGCAGCTCTGACAGATTTAGCAATCAGCCCCAGCATTTT,CASSSDRFSNQPQHF
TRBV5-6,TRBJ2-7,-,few,TGTGCCAGCAGCTTGGAGGGACACCGCTACGAGCAGTACTTC,CASSLEGHRYEQYF
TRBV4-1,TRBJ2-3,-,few,TGCGCCAGCAGCCAAGGAAACGCTTTTTCCACAGATACGCAGTATTTT,CASSQGNAFSTDTQYF
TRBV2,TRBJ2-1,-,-,TGTGCCAGCAGTGCCGAGGGTGGGAGTTACAATGAGCAGTTCTTC,CASSAEGGSYNEQFF
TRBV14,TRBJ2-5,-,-,TGTGCCAGCAGCCAGGACCAAGAGACCCAGTACTTC,CASSQDQETQYF
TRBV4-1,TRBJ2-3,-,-,TGCGCCAGCAGCCCAACACTAAACACAGATACGCAGTATTTT,CASSPTLNTDTQYF
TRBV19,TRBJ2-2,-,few,TGTGCCAGTAGCCAACGACGAGTCACCGGGGAGCTGTTTTTT,CASSQRRVTGELFF
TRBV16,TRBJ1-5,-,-,TGTGCCAGCAGCCAAAGGCCGAGCAATCAGCCCCAGCATTTT,CASSQRPSNQPQHF
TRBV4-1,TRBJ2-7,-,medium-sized,TGCGCCAGCAGCCTAGGAGAGGGGGTGTACTACGAGCAGTACTTC,CASSLGEGVYYEQYF
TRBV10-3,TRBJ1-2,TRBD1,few,TGTGCCATCAGTGAGTCGGCTTTTGGACAGGGTAGCTATGGCTACACCTTC,CAISESAFGQGSYGYTF
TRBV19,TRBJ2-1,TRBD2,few,TGTGCCAGTAGTCTTCAAGCGGGAGGCTTAAATGAGCAGTTCTTC,CASSLQAGGLNEQFF
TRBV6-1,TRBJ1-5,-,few,TGTGCCAGCAGTGAACGATTTCAGCCCCAGCATTTT,CASSERFQPQHF
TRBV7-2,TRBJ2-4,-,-,TGTGCCAGCAGCTTAGATACGCGTAGACAAAACATTCAGTACTTC,CASSLDTRRQNIQYF
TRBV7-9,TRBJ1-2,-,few,TGTGCCAGCAGCTTAGTAGGGGCGCCGGTCTATGGCTACACCTTC,CASSLVGAPVYGYTF
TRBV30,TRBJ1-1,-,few,TGTGCCTGGCACACTGAGGGCACTGAAGCTTTCTTT,CAWHTEGTEAFF